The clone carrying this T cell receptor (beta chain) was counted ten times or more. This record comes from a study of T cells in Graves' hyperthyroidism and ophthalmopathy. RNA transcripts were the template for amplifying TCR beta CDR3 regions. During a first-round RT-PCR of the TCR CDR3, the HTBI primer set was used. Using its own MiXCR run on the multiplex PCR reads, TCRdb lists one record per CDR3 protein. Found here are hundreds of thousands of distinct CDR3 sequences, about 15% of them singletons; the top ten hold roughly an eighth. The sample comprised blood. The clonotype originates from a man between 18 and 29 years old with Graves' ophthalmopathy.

In DNA form, the CDR3 reads TGCGCCAGCAGCTTGGATGGCGGGGGGCCCTACGAGCAGTACTTC. Its protein is CASSLDGGGPYEQYF. V is TRBV5-1 and J is TRBJ2-7, with 8 bases identical to TRBD2. The trim removed 0 bases at V and 2 bases at J, leaving 4 bases unmatched. There are 15 residues in the CDR3. Looked up from germline, CDR1 is SGHRS and CDR2 is YFSETQ. The full variable domain, rest sourced from reference TRBV5-1 and TRBJ2-7, is KAGVTQTPRYLIKTRGQQVTLSCSPISGHRSVSWYQQTPGQGLQFLFEYFSETQRNKGNFPGRFSGRQFSNSRSEMNVSTLELGDSALYLCASSLDGGGPYEQYFGPGTRLTVT.